This T cell receptor beta chain is drawn from a study of blood T cell repertoires in COVID-19. Across the whole study: Some COVID-19 samples were acute and others convalescent; all came from the United States, Italy and Spain. PBMCs, B-cell-depleted T cells, or T cells provided the cDNA or gDNA that made up the material.

Germline trimming cut 3 bases from V and 6 bases from J; bases unmatched to any gene: 15. Germline values: CDR1 SGHDT, CDR2 YYEEEE. CDR3 size: 17 residues. The data were produced by immunoSEQ multiplex PCR, yet TCRdb's version contains in-frame clones alone and is incomplete. The data contain 70,000 to 75,000 clones, about nine tenths of them seen just once; the ten biggest clones take up roughly 5%. The rearrangement uses TRBV5-6 and TRBJ2-3; TRBD1 matches at 8 bases. This receptor was identified in a woman under 30 with acute or convalescent COVID-19. Sequenced sample: peripheral blood. CDR3 sequence: CASSSRLGAGGRDTQYF. In nucleotides, the CDR3 is TGTGCCAGCAGCTCTAGGTTAGGGGCAGGGGGCAGGGATACGCAGTATTTT.